The T cell receptor (beta chain) under discussion was sequenced for a study of radiotherapy plus CTLA-4 blockade in lung cancer. Background on the study: Patients showed objective responses in over 15% of cases, and disease control was achieved by 30% to 35%.

In the case of this clone: The antigen is unknown.

Germline V gene data show CDR1 as MNHNY and CDR2 as SVGAGI (reference sequence). The length of the CDR3 is 14 residues. V lost 7 bases, J lost 9 bases, and 5 bases stayed unmatched. Using immunoSEQ multiplex PCR, the repertoire was profiled, and TCRdb retains in-frame clones only, with some absent. The top ten clones hold more than 2% of a sample with around 85,000 clones, around 86% of them seen once. General observations from the study: Some TCR clones had been derived from tumors. These clones expanded in peripheral blood after radiotherapy plus ipilimumab.

Receiving focal radiation plus CTLA-4 blockade with ipilimumab were patients who had chemo-refractory metastatic non-small-cell lung cancer. The clonotype was recovered from a human donor with non-small cell lung cancer who had a partial response to radiotherapy plus ipilimumab. The V gene is TRBV6-6, the J gene TRBJ1-6, with 11 bases identical to TRBD1. The source was peripheral blood, collected from a patient treated with radiotherapy plus ipilimumab. The DNA of the CDR3 is TGTGCCAGCAACCAGGGACAGGGGGTTTCACCCCTCCACTTT. As protein: CASNQGQGVSPLHF.